This T cell receptor (beta chain) was sequenced in a study of T cell responses to AZD1222 COVID-19 vaccine. Study outcomes and limitations: The donors showed a predominance of white British ancestry and of females, with possible underestimation of clonal diversity.

As for this clone: The antigen remains unidentified.

The CDR3 totals 15 residues. V was clipped by 6 bases and J by 4 bases; unmatched bases: 7. Germline-derived CDR1 and CDR2 are SEHNR and FQNEAQ (reference sequence). Using immunoSEQ multiplex PCR, the repertoire was profiled, and TCRdb retains in-frame clones only, with some absent. The profile shows under 150,000 clones, about nine tenths of them singletons. The sequenced sample was peripheral blood, obtained 28 days after the second AZD1222 dose. The V call is TRBV7-9, the J call TRBJ2-7; 12 nucleotides match TRBD2. The TCR comes from an adult who received the AZD1222 COVID-19 vaccine. Here the CDR3 DNA reads TGTGCCAGCAGTTTTTCTAGCGGGGGGGCTTACGAGCAGTACTTC. Its protein is CASSFSSGGAYEQYF. Looking up the rest from reference TRBV7-9 and TRBJ2-7 gives the full variable domain: DTGVSQNPRHKITKRGQNVTFRCDPISEHNRLYWYRQTLGQGPEFLTYFQNEAQLEKSRLLSDRFSAERPKGSFSTLEIQRTEQGDSAMYLCASSFSSGGAYEQYFGPGTRLTVT.